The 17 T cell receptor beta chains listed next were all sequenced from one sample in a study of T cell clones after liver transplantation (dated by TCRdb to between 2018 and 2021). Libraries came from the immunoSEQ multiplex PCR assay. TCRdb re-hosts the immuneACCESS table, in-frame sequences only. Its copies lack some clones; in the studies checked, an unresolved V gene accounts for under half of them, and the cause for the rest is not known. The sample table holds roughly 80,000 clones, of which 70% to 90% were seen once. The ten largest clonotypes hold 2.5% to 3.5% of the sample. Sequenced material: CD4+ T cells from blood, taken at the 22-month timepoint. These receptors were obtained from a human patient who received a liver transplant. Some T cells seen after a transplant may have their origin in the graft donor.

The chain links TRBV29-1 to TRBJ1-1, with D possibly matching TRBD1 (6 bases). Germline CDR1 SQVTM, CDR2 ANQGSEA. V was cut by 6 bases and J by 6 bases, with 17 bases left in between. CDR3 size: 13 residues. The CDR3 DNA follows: TGCAGCGTCCCTGGTCCGGGGGCAGCTGAAGCTTTCTTT. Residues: CSVPGPGAAEAFF.

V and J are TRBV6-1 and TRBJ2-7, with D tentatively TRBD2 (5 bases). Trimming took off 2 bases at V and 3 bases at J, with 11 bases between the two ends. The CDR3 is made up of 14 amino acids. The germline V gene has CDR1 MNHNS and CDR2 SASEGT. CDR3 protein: CASSEFSVNYEQYF. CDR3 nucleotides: TGTGCCAGCAGTGAATTTAGCGTGAACTACGAGCAGTACTTC.

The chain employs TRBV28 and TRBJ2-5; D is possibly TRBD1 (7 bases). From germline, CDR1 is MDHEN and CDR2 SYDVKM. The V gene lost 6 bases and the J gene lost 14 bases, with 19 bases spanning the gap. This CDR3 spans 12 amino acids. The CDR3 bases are TGTGCCAGCAGGCAGGGGGGATCAGGATACTACTTC. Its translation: CASRQGGSGYYF.

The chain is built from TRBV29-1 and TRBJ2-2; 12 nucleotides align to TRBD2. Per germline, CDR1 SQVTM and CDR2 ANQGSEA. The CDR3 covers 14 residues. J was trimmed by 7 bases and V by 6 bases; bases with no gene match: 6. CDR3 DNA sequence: TGCAGCGTCCTGGGACTAGCGGGCCGCGGGGAGCTGTTTTTT. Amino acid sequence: CSVLGLAGRGELFF.

In nucleotides, the CDR3 is TGTGCCAGCAGCTTGTTGGGTGACACCGGGGAGCTGTTTTTT. It specifies CASSLLGDTGELFF. The rearrangement links TRBV5-5 to TRBJ2-2, with D uncertain. From germline, CDR1 is SGHKS and CDR2 YYEKEE (reference sequence). The V gene lost 1 base and the J gene lost 3 bases, with 7 bases spanning the gap. This CDR3 has 14 amino acids.

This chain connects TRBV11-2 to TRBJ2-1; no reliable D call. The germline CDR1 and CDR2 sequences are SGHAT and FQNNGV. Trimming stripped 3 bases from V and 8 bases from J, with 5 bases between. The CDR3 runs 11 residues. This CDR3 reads CASSFMDEQFF. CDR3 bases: TGTGCCAGCAGCTTCATGGATGAGCAGTTCTTC.

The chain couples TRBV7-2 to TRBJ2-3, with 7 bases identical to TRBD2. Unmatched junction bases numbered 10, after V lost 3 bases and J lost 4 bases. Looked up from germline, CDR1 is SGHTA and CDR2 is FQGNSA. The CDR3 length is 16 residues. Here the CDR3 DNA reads TGTGCCAGCAGCTTGAGAGCGGGGCTTATCGCAGATACGCAGTATTTT. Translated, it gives CASSLRAGLIADTQYF.

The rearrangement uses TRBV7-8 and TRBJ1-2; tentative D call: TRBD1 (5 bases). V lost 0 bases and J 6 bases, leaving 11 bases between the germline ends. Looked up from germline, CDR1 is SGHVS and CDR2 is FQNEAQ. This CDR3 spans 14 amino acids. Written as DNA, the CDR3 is TGTGCCAGCAGCTTAGCGGGGCAGGGAAATGGCTACACCTTC. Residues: CASSLAGQGNGYTF.

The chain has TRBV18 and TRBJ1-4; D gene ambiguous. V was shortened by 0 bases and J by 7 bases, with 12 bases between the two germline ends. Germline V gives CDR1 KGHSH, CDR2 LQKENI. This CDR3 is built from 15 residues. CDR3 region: CASSPPAGFGEKLFF. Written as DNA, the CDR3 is TGTGCCAGCTCACCACCGGCGGGCTTTGGTGAAAAACTGTTTTTT.

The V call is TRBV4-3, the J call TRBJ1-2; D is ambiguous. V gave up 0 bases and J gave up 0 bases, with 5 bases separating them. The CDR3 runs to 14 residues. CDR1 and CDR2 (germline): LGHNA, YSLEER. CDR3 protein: CASSQDRTNYGYTF. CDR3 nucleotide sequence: TGCGCCAGCAGCCAAGATCGGACTAACTATGGCTACACCTTC.

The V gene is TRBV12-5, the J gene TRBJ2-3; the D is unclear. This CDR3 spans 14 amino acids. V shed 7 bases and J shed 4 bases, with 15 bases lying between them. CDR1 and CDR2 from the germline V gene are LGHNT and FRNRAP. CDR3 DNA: TGTGCTAGTGCCATTTCCGTCGTTTCAGATACGCAGTATTTT. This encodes CASAISVVSDTQYF.

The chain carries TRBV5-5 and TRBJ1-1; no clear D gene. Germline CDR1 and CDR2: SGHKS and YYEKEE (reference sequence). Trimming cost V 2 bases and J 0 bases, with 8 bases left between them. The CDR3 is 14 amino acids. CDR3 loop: CASSFSSMNTEAFF. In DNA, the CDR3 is TGTGCCAGCAGCTTCAGTTCTATGAACACTGAAGCTTTCTTT. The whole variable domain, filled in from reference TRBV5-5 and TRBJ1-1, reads DAGVTQSPTHLIKTRGQQVTLRCSPISGHKSVSWYQQVLGQGPQFIFQYYEKEERGRGNFPDRFSARQFPNYSSELNVNALLLGDSALYLCASSFSSMNTEAFFGQGTRLTVV.

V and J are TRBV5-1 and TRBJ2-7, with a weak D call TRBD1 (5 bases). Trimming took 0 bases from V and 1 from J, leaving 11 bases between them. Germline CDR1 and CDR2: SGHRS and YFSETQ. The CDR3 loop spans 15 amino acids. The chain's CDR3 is CASSLGGGASYEQYF. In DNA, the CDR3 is TGCGCCAGCAGCTTGGGCGGTGGGGCGTCCTACGAGCAGTACTTC.

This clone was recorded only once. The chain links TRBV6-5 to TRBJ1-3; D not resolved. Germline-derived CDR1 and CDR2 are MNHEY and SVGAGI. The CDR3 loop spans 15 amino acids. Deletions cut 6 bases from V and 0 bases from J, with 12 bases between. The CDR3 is CASSPYRNSGNTIYF. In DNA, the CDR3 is TGTGCCAGCAGCCCCTATCGGAACTCTGGAAACACCATATATTTT.

The CDR3 DNA reads TGTGCCAGCAGCTTACGTAGGGGGGATAGGAGCACCGGGGAGCTGTTTTTT. It codes for CASSLRRGDRSTGELFF. The V and J genes are TRBV11-2 and TRBJ2-2; possibly TRBD1 or TRBD2 for D (6 bases each). The germline V gene encodes CDR1 SGHAT and CDR2 FQNNGV. The CDR3 is 17 amino acids. The V gene lost 2 bases and the J gene lost 4 bases, with 17 bases spanning the gap.

CDR3 in DNA: TGTGCCAGCAGCCCGGCCGGGACTAGGGTTAACACCGGGGAGCTGTTTTTT. The encoded protein is CASSPAGTRVNTGELFF. This chain uses TRBV7-3 with TRBJ2-2; 8 bases map to TRBD2. This CDR3 contains 17 residues. Germline V gene sequence: CDR1 SGHTA, CDR2 FQGTGA. The V segment lost 5 bases and the J segment 2 bases; nucleotides outside the gene matches: 10.

CDR3 protein: CASSQERGYTF. The CDR3 coding sequence is TGTGCCAGCAGCCAAGAACGGGGCTACACCTTC. The chain couples TRBV4-2 to TRBJ1-2; D is ambiguous. The CDR3 runs to 11 residues. V was pared by 0 bases and J by 8 bases, with 4 bases between. Germline V gene data show CDR1 as LGHNA and CDR2 as YNFKEQ.